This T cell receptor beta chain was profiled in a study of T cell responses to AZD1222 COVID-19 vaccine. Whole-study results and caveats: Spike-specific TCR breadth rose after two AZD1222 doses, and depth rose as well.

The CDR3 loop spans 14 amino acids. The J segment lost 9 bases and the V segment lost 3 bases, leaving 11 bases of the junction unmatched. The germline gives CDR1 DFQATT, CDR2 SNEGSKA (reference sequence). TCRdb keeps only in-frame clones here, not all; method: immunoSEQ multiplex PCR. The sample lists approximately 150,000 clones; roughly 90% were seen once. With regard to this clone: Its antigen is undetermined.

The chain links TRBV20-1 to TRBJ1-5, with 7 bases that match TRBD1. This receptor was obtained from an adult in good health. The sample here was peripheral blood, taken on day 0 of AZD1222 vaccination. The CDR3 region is CSASIQAGGMPQHF. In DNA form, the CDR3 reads TGCAGTGCTAGTATTCAGGCAGGGGGAATGCCCCAGCATTTT.